This T cell receptor (beta chain) appears in the sequencing data of a study of Graves' ophthalmopathy and Graves' hyperthyroidism. Findings and limits, study-wide: Among expanded thyroid clonotypes above 0.001 frequency, most also occurred in blood. A 13-signature model separated ophthalmopathy from stable hyperthyroidism, 85% to 90% sensitivity, approximately 80% specificity.

It was on clinical symptoms, serum thyroxine, TRAb, thyroid ultrasound and orbital computed tomography that diagnosis relied. Germline CDR1 is KGHDR and CDR2 is SFDVKD. J gave up 2 bases and V 5 bases, and 9 bases lay outside the gene matches. CDR3 size: 17 residues. Worth noting for this clonotype: Its antigen is undetermined.

For repertoire sequencing, the TCR beta CDR3 regions were amplified from RNA transcripts. HTBI-primed RT-PCR formed the first round, and a multiplex PCR formed the second. A single record per CDR3 protein comes from TCRdb applying MiXCR to the multiplex PCR reads. The sample shows under 350,000 distinct CDR3 sequences, 17% of them seen only once. The sequenced material came from peripheral blood. The V call is TRBV24-1, the J call TRBJ2-2, with TRBD2 matching over 8 bases. The source is an adult man with Graves' ophthalmopathy. CDR3 protein: CATSGLTSGTNTGELFF. The CDR3 DNA is TGTGCCACCAGTGGCTTAACTAGCGGAACTAACACCGGGGAGCTGTTTTTT.